The 2 T cell receptor beta chains presented below share a single source sample, sequenced in a study of CXCR3-negative and CXCR3-positive naive CD8 T cells. 5' RACE with UMI labels generated the TRB cDNA libraries. TCRdb re-called the 5' RACE reads and shows each CDR3 protein once, DNA omitted. The sample has under 70,000 distinct CDR3 sequences; the top ten hold roughly 19%. The sequenced material came from memory CD8+ T cells from blood. The receptors originated from a human donor in good health. Some clones in this sample may be carry-over from other donors' samples.

The rearrangement links TRBV20-1 to TRBJ2-7; TCRdb picks TRBD1, but there is no DNA to check that call. This CDR3 contains 11 residues. Germline-derived CDR1 and CDR2 are DFQATT and SNEGSKA (reference sequence). The CDR3 region is CSASRDHEQYF.

The chain combines TRBV12-3 or TRBV12-4 with TRBJ2-5; TCRdb's D gene call, TRBD1, goes unchecked for lack of DNA. This CDR3 is built from 17 residues. The CDR3 loop is CASTPFQGVGTQETQYF.